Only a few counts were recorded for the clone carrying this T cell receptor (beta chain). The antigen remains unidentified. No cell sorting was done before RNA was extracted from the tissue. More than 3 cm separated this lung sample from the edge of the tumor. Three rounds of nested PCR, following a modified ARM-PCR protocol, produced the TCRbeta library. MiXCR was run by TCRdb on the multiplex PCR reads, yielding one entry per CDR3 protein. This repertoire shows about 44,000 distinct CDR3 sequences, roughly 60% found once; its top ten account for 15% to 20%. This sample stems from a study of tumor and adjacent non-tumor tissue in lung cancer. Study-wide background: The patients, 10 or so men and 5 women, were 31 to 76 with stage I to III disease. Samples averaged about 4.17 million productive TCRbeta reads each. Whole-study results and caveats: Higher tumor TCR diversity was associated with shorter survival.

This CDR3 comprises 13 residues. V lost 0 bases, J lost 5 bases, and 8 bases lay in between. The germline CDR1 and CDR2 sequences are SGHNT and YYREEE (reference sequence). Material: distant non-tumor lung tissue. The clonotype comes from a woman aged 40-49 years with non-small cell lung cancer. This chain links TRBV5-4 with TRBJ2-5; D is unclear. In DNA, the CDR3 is TGTGCCAGCAGCTTGGATATGGGGGAGACCCAGTACTTC. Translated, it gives CASSLDMGETQYF. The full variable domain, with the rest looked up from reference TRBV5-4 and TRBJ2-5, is ETGVTQSPTHLIKTRGQQVTLRCSSQSGHNTVSWYQQALGQGPQFIFQYYREEENGRGNFPPRFSGLQFPNYSSELNVNALELDDSALYLCASSLDMGETQYFGPGTRLLVL.